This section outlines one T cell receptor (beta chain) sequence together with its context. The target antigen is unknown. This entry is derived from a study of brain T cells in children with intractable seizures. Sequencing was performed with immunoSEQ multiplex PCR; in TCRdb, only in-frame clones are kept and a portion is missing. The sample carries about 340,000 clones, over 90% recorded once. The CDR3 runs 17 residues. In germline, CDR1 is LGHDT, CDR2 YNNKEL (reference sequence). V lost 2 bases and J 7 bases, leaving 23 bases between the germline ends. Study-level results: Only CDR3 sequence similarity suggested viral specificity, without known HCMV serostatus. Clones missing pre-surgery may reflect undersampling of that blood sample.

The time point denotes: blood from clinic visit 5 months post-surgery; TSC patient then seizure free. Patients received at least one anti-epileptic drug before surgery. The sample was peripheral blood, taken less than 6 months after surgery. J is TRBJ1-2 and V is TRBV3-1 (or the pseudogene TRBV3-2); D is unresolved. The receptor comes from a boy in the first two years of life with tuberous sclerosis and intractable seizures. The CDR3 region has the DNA TGTGCCAGCAGCCAACCCGGCTGGGGTCCGGAATCCTCTGGCTACACCTTC. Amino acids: CASSQPGWGPESSGYTF.